This T cell receptor beta chain was sequenced during a study of PD-1 blockade in classical Hodgkin lymphoma. Whole-study results and caveats: Why the repertoires differ is still unclear, perhaps disease activity or prior therapy. Compared with baseline, CD4+ but not CD8+ TCR diversity had risen significantly by C4D1.

Every patient was affected by relapse after autologous stem cell transplantation, while exposure to brentuximab vedotin was not uniform. TCRdb's table, derived via immunoSEQ multiplex PCR, lists solely in-frame clones and lacks some. The sample has 40,000 to 65,000 clones; about 84% are singletons. As concerns this clone: The antigen is undetermined.

Trimming took 2 bases from V and 6 from J, leaving 8 bases between them. This CDR3 has 14 residues. Germline CDR1 is MNHNY and CDR2 is SVGAGI (reference sequence). This receptor was identified in a human donor with classical Hodgkin lymphoma. V gene TRBV6-6 combines with J gene TRBJ1-6; D unclear. Sequenced here: peripheral blood mononuclear cells (PBMCs), sampled at baseline. CDR3 DNA sequence: TGTGCCAGCAGTTACGGCTCAACTAATTCACCCCTCCACTTT. Residues: CASSYGSTNSPLHF.